Listed below are T cell receptor beta chains from one sample, sequenced in a study of beta chain features in type 1 diabetes. Generated by immunoSEQ multiplex PCR, the TCRdb table keeps only in-frame clones and is missing some. Of under 850,000 clones in the sample, around 15% are singletons; the top ten hold approximately 0.02%. Material for sequencing was naive CD4+ T cells from blood. The receptors shown here come from a man between 18 and 35 years old with type 1 diabetes. Both conserved end residues are part of each CDR3. A D gene is named only where the DNA matches it firmly.

>TRBJ2-2|.|TRBV4-1
CASSQESRNTGELFF
>TRBJ1-6|TRBD1|TRBV5-4
CASSFGTVNSPLHF
>TRBJ1-2|.|TRBV7-9
CASSFHYGYTF
>TRBJ2-1|.|TRBV7-9
CAAGPPRGWEQFF
>TRBJ1-5|.|TRBV28
CASSRGQPQHF
>TRBJ1-1|TRBD1|TRBV9
CASSMTGTEAFF
>TRBJ1-5|.|TRBV4-1
CASSKPPVTGNIPQHF
>TRBJ1-1|.|TRBV25-1
CASSEYENTEAFF
>TRBJ1-3|TRBD1|TRBV30
CAWSVAGGGNTIYF
>TRBJ1-2|.|TRBV30
CAWSPPRYGYTF
>TRBJ2-3|.|TRBV18
CASSPDLTDTQYF
>TRBJ2-7|.|TRBV18
CASSPPTYEQYF
>TRBJ1-6|TRBD1|TRBV18
CASSPVQGVGSPLHF
>TRBJ2-3|.|TRBV13
CASSLKGADTQYF
>TRBJ1-4|.|TRBV2
CASSGAADEKLFF
>TRBJ2-2|.|TRBV7-2
CASSLAGPTSRGELFF
>TRBJ1-1|TRBD1|TRBV10-3
CAISGDRGGTEAFF
>TRBJ1-1|.|TRBV30
CAWSRQVNTEAFF
>TRBJ1-3|TRBD1|TRBV13
CASSSGQAGNTIYF
>TRBJ2-7|.|TRBV30
CAWSVEAYEQYF
>TRBJ1-1|.|TRBV30
CAWSHEPGGTEAFF
>TRBJ2-3|.|TRBV30
CAWSVGGAGGTQYF
>TRBJ2-7|TRBD1|TRBV13
CASSGQGARLEQYF
>TRBJ1-5|TRBD1|TRBV6-5
CASSTRQGIDQPQHF
>TRBJ1-6|.|TRBV10-3
CAISDSLGFNNSPLHF
>TRBJ1-1|.|TRBV29-1
CSVAGTEAFF
>TRBJ1-1|.|TRBV2
CASSVGDTEAFF
>TRBJ1-2|.|TRBV10-3
CAISTGTGGYTF
>TRBJ2-7|.|TRBV15
CAPGALGEQYF
>TRBJ2-2|.|TRBV7-2
CASSLQGTGELFF